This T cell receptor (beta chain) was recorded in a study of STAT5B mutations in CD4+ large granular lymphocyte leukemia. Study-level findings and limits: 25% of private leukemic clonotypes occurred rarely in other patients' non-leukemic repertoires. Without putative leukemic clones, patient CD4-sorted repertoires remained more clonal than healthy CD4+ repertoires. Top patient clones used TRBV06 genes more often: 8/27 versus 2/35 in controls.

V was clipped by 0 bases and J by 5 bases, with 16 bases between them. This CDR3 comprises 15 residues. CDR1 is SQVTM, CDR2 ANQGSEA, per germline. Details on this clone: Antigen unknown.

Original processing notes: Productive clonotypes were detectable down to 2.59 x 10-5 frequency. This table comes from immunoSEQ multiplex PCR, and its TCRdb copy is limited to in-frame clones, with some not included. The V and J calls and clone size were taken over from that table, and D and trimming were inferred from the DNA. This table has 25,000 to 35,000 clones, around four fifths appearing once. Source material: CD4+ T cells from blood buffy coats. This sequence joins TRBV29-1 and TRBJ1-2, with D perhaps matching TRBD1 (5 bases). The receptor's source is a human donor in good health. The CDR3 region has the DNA TGCAGCGTTGAAGATCAATCGGGGCCAGGGTATGGCTACACCTTC. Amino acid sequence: CSVEDQSGPGYGYTF. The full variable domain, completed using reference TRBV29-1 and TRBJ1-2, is SAVISQKPSRDICQRGTSLTIQCQVDSQVTMMFWYRQQPGQSLTLIATANQGSEATYESGFVIDKFPISRPNLTFSTLTVSNMSPEDSSIYLCSVEDQSGPGYGYTFGSGTRLTVV.